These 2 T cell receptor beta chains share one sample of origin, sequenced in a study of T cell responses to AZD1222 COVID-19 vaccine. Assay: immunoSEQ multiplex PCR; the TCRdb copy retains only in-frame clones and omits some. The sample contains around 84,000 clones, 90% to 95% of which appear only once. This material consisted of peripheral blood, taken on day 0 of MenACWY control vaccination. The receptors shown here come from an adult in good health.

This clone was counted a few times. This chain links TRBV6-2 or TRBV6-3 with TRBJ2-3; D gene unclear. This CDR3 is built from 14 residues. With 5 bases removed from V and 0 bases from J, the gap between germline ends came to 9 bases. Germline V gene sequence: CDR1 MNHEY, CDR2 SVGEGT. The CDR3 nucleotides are TGTGCCAGCAGTCATCTAGGGAGCACAGATACGCAGTATTTT. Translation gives CASSHLGSTDTQYF.

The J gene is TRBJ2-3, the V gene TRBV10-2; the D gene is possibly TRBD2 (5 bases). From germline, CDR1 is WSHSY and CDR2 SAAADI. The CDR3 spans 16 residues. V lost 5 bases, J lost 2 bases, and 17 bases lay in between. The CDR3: CASSLMDSLFTDTQYF. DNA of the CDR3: TGCGCCAGCAGTCTTATGGACTCTCTTTTCACAGATACGCAGTATTTT.